This record looks at one T cell receptor (beta chain) sequence and its context. Its antigen is as yet unknown. The junction had 7 bases not matched to a gene; V was cut back by 6 bases and J by 7 bases. CDR1 is DFQATT and CDR2 is SNEGSKA in the germline V gene (reference sequence). The CDR3 totals 13 residues. Sequencing of cultured CD4+ T cell DNA used the Oncomine TCR Beta short-read assay. After culture, CD4+ T cells served as the source for genomic DNA extraction. One entry per CDR3 protein results from TCRdb running MiXCR on the PCR reads. The data contain 6,500 to 7,500 distinct CDR3 sequences, 63% of them singletons. These data belong to a study of vaccination and CD4 T cells after COVID-19. For the study at large: Between diagnosis and the drawing of post-COVID samples lay a median approximately 94 days (range 35 to 161).

As for treatment: roughly ten-day PBMC culture with coronavirus spike peptide pools or control peptides (ViraFEST assay). Source material: CD4+ T cells from blood, cultured in vitro. The rearrangement uses TRBV20-1 and TRBJ2-5; TRBD2 agrees at 11 bases. The TCR originated in a human donor who had recovered from COVID-19. The CDR3 sequence is CSAPRLAGLTQYF. In nucleotides, the CDR3 is TGCAGTGCCCCCCGACTAGCGGGGCTGACCCAGTACTTC.